This T cell receptor (beta chain) appears in the sequencing data of a study of T-cell reconstitution after alpha-beta-depleted transplantation in children. As it was prepared, the TCRbeta library received unique molecular identifiers. TCRdb re-called the PCR reads through MiXCR, storing one row per CDR3 protein. The sample records under 250,000 distinct CDR3 sequences, 20% to 30% being singletons. Study conclusions and caveats: Newly generated T cells supplied most T-cell counts and diversity one year post-transplant.

Note on this clonotype: What it recognizes is unknown.

This CDR3 comprises 14 residues. Germline trimming cut 6 bases from V and 5 bases from J; bases unmatched to any gene: 8. The chain carries TRBV12-3 or TRBV12-4 and TRBJ2-5, with TRBD2 matching 8 bases. The source material was PBMCs, mostly from graft donor cells, sampled 360 days after TCRalphabeta/CD19-depleted stem cell transplant. The TCR originated in a female patient younger than 10 who had a stem cell transplant for congenital amegakaryocytic thrombocytopenia, so the T cells may come from the graft donor. CDR3 sequence reads: CASRTGGAGETQYF. The CDR3 DNA reads as TGTGCCAGCAGAACCGGGGGGGCTGGGGAGACCCAGTACTTC.